This T cell receptor (beta chain) appears in the sequencing data of a study of cytomegalovirus exposure and HLA in healthy donors. A multiplex PCR was run with 60 Vbeta primers and 13 Jbeta primers. Produced via immunoSEQ multiplex PCR; TCRdb's table is partial and in-frame only. The table records approximately 300,000 clones, about 83% of them present only once. General study findings and limits: Roughly even sequencing depth across donors was the assumption behind the presence/absence analyses. The study reported that TCR beta sequences accurately predicted HLA-A and HLA-B alleles in most subjects.

Germline CDR1 and CDR2: LGHNA and YNFKEQ. The CDR3 runs to 17 residues. Trimming shortened V by 0 bases and J by 10 bases, and 19 bases separated the two germline ends. On this clone itself: Its target is unknown.

Sequences were obtained from PBMCs. This chain uses TRBV4-2 with TRBJ1-6; D is possibly TRBD1 (5 bases). The receptor's source is a woman in her 40s in good health and CMV-seropositive. CDR3 sequence: CASSQEGRGGGTSPLHF. The CDR3 DNA reads TGTGCCAGCAGCCAAGAGGGTAGAGGCGGGGGAACCTCACCCCTCCACTTT.